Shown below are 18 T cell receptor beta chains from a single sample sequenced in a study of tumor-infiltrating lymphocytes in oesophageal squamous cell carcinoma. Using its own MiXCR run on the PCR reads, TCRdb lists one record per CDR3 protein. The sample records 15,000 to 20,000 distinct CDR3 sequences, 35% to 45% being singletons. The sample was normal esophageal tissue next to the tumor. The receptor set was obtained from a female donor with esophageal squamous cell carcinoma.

CDR3 region: CASSPPGTSNPDTQYF. CDR3 DNA: TGTGCCAGCAGCCCGCCCGGGACTAGTAATCCAGATACGCAGTACTTC. This chain connects TRBV7-4 to TRBJ2-4, with 8 positions matching TRBD2. The CDR3 loop spans 16 amino acids. Germline V lookup: CDR1 SGHVT, CDR2 SQSDAQ. V gave up 5 bases and J gave up 13 bases; unmatched junction bases: 19.

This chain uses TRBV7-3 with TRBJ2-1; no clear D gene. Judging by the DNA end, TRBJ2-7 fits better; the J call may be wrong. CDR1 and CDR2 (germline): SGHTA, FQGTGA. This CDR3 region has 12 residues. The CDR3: CASSLPGRQQYF. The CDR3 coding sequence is TGTGCCAGCAGCCTCCCCGGACGGCAGCAGTACTTC.

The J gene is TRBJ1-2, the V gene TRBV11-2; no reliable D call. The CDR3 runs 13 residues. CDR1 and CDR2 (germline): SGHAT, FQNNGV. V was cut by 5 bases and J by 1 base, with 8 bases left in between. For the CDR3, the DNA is TGTGCCAGCAGCCTTAGCTTTAACTATGGCTACACCTTC. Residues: CASSLSFNYGYTF.

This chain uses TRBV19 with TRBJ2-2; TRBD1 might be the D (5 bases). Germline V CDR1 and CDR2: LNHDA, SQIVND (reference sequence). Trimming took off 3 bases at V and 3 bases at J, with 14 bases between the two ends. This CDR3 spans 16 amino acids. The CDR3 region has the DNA TGTGCCAGTAGTATGAGAAAGGGGAAGGACACCGGGGAGCTGTTTTTT. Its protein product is CASSMRKGKDTGELFF.

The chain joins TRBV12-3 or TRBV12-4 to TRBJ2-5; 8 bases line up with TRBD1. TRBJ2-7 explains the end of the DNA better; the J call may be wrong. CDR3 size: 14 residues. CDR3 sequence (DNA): TGTGCCAGCCATGACAGGGGATCCCTCTACGAGCAGTACTTC. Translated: CASHDRGSLYEQYF.

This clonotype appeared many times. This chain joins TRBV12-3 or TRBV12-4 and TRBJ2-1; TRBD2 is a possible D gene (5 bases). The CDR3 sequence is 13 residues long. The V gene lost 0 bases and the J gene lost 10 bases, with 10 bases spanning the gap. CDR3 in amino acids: CASSLAVRREQFF. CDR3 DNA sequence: TGTGCCAGCAGTTTAGCAGTTCGGAGGGAGCAGTTCTTC.

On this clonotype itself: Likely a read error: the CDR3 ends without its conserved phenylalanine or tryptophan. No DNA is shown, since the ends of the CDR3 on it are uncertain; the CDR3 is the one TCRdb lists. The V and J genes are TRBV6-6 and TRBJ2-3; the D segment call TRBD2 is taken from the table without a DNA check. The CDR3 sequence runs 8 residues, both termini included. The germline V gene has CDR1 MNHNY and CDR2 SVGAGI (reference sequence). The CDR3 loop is CASSYELA.

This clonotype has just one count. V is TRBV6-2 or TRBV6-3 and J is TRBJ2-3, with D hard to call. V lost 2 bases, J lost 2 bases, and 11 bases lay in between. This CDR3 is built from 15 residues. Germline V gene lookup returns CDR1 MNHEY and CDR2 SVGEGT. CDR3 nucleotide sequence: TGTGCCAGCAGTTACGGACCGGTGATCACAGATACGCAGTATTTT. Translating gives CASSYGPVITDTQYF.

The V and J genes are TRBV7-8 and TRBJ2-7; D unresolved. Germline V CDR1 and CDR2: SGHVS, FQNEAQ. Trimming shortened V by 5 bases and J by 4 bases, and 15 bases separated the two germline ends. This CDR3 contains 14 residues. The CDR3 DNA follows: TGTGCCAGCAGCCCCACAGAAGGTTGGTACGAGCAGTACTTC. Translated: CASSPTEGWYEQYF. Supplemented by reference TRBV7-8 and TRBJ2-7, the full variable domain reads GAGVSQSPRYKVAKRGQDVALRCDPISGHVSLFWYQQALGQGPEFLTYFQNEAQLDKSGLPSDRFFAERPEGSVSTLKIQRTQQEDSAVYLCASSPTEGWYEQYFGPGTRLTVT.

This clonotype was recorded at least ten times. CDR3 coding DNA: TGTGCCAGCAGTTACTCTAGCGGGGGGGCTAGCTCCTACGAGCAGTACTTC. Translated, it gives CASSYSSGGASSYEQYF. The chain employs TRBV6-6 and TRBJ2-7, with 11 positions matching TRBD2. V lost 0 bases and J lost 0; bases outside the gene matches: 4. Germline CDR1 MNHNY, CDR2 SVGAGI (reference sequence). This CDR3 has 17 residues.

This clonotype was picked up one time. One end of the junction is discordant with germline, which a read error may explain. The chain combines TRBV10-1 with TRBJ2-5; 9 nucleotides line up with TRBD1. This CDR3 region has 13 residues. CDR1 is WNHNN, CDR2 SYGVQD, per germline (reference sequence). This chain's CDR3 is CASSDGTGSSLFF. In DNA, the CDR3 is TGCGCCAGCAGTGACGGGACAGGGTCGTCATTGTTCTTC.

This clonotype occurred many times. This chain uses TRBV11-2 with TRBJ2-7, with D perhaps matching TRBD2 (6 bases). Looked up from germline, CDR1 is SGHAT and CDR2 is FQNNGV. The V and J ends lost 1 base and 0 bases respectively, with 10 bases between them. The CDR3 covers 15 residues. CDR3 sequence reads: CASSLGGTLSYEQYF. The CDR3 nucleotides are TGTGCCAGCAGCTTAGGCGGGACTCTCTCCTACGAGCAGTACTTC.

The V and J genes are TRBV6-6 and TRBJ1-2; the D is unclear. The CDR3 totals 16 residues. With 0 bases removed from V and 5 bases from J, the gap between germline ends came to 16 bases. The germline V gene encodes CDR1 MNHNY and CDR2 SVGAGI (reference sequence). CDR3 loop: CASSYSPAGLPYGYTF. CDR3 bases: TGTGCCAGCAGTTACTCGCCTGCCGGACTCCCTTATGGCTACACCTTC.

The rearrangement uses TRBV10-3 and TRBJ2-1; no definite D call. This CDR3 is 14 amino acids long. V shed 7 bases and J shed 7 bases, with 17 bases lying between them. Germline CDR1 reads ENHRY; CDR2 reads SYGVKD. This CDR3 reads CAINAAGSVNEQFF. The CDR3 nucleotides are TGTGCCATCAATGCGGCAGGCTCCGTTAATGAGCAGTTCTTC.

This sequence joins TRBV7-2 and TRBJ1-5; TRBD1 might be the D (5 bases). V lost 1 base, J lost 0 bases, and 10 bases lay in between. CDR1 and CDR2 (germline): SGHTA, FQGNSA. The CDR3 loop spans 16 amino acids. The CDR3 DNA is TGTGCCAGCAGCTTAGTGGGGGTTTATAGCAATCAGCCCCAGCATTTT. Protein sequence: CASSLVGVYSNQPQHF.

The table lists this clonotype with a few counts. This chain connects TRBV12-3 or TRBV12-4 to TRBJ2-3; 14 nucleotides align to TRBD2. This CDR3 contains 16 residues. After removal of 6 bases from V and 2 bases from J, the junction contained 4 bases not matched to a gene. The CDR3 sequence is CASRGTSGSVTDTQYF. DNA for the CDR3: TGTGCCAGCAGGGGGACTAGCGGGAGCGTCACAGATACGCAGTATTTT.

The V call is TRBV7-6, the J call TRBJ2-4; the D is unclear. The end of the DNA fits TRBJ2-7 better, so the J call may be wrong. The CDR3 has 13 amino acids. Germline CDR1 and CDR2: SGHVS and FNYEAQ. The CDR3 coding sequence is TGTGCCAGCAGTCCGGACGTTACCTACGAGCAGTACTTC. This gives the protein CASSPDVTYEQYF.

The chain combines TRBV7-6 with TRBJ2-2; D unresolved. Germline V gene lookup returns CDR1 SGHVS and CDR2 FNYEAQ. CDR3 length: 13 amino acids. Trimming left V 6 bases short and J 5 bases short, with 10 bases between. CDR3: CASSSVRTGELFF. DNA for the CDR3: TGTGCCAGCAGTTCAGTTCGGACCGGGGAGCTGTTTTTT.